The rows below give T cell receptor beta chains drawn from one sample of a study of cytomegalovirus exposure and HLA in healthy donors. The table came from immunoSEQ multiplex PCR; TCRdb's copy has only in-frame clones and leaves some out. This sample has about 160,000 clones, with roughly 80% found just once. Specimen: PBMCs. The receptors originated from a man aged 30 to 45 in good health and CMV-seropositive. The conserved cysteine and the conserved F or W are not part of the CDR3 here.

v_call,cdr3_aa
TRBV19,ASSHRGLLAKNIQY
TRBV6-5,ASSTGGAGNTEAF
TRBV27,ASSLSTGSSEQY
TRBV4-2,ASSRHTSGGNEQF
TRBV5-1,ASRLGQSSSGEQY
TRBV4-2,ASSQDRGGAGNEQF
TRBV11-3,ASSLGGQETQY
TRBV7-9,ASSKDRIPPNEKLF
TRBV5-8,ASSLVGTGMSDTQY
TRBV5-4,ASSLVGATNEKLF
TRBV11-2,ASSWAPGQMNTEAF
TRBV10-2,ASSELSGSSTDTQY
TRBV7-2,ASSSHRVVGYEQY
TRBV27,ASRGQVRTEAF
TRBV4-1,ASSQGPPGGIGGYGYT
TRBV13,ASSSGQGPNTGELF
TRBV25-1,ASSDPVPRGGSYGYT
TRBV25-1,ASSEYPTGYGYGYT
TRBV5-1,ASSLTGNEQY
TRBV2,ASTRTASTDTQY
TRBV30,AWSVVAGGPGYRHNEQF
TRBV16,ASSQMRVADTQY
TRBV7-2,ASSFFIPDTEAF
TRBV5-6,ASSTDRGMVYEQY
TRBV19,ASSTTESSYNSPLH
TRBV6-1,ASRPRGGHNEKLF